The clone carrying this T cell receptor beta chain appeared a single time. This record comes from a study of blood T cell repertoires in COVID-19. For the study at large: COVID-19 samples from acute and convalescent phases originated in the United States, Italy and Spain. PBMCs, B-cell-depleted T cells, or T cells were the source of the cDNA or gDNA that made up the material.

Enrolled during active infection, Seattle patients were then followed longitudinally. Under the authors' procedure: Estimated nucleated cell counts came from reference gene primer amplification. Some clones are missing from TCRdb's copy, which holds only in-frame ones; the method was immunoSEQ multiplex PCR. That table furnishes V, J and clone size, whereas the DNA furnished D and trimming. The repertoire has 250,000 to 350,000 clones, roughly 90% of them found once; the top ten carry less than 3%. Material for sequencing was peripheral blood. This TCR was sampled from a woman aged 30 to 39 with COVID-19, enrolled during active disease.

DNA for the CDR3: TGTGCCAGCAGCTTGCAGACTAGCGGGAACACCGGGGAGCTGTTTTTT. Its protein product is CASSLQTSGNTGELFF. The gene calls are TRBV11-2 and TRBJ2-2; 9 nucleotides agree with TRBD2. V gave up 3 bases and J gave up 1 base; unmatched junction bases: 3. The CDR3 length is 16 residues. The germline gives CDR1 SGHAT, CDR2 FQNNGV.